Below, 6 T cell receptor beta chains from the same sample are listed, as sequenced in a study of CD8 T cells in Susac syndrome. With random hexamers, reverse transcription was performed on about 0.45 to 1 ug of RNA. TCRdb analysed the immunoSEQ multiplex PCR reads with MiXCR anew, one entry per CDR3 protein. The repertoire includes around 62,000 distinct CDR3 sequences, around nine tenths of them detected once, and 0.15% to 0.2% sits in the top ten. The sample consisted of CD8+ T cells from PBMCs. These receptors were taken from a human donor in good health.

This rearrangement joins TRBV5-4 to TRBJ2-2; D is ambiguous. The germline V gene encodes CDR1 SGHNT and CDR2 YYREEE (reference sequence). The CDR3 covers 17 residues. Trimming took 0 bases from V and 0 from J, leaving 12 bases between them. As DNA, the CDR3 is TGTGCCAGCAGCTTGGGATGGGCGGCCGCGAACACCGGGGAGCTGTTTTTT. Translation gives CASSLGWAAANTGELFF.

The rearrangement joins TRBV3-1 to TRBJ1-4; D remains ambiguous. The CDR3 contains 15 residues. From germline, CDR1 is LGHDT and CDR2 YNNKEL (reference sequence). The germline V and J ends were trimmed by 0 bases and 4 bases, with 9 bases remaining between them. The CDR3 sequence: CASSQDLRNNEKLFF. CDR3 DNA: TGTGCCAGCAGCCAAGATCTGAGGAATAATGAAAAACTGTTTTTT.

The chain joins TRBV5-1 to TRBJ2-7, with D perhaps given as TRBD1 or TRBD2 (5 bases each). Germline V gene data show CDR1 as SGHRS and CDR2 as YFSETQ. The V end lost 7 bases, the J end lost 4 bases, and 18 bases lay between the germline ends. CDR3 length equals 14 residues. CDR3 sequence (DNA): TGCGCCAGCCGACCCCGGGACGGAACTTACGAGCAGTACTTC. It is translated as CASRPRDGTYEQYF.

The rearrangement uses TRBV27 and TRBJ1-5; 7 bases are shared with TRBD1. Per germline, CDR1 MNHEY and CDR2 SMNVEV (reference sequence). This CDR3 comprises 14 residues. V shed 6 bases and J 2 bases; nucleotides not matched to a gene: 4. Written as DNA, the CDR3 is TGTGCCAGCAGCCCAGACAGGGGCAATCAGCCCCAGCATTTT. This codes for CASSPDRGNQPQHF.

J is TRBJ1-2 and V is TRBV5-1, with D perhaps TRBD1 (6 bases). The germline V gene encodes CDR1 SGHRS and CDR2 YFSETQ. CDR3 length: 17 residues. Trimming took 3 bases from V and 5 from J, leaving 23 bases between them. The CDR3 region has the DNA TGCGCCAGCAGCTCGAACCCGGTTGGGGGGCTGGGATATGGCTACACCTTC. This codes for CASSSNPVGGLGYGYTF.

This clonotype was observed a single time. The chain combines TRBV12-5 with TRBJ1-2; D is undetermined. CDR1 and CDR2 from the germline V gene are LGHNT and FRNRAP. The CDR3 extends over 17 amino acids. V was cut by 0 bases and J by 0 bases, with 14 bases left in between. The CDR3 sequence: CASGLVPTKYANYGYTF. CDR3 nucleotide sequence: TGTGCTAGTGGTTTGGTCCCGACAAAATATGCTAACTATGGCTACACCTTC.